The 24 T cell receptor beta chains given below trace back to one sample, sequenced in a study of T cell responses to AZD1222 COVID-19 vaccine. Repertoires were generated with immunoSEQ multiplex PCR, while TCRdb's copy carries only in-frame clones and drops some. The sample contains about 170,000 clones, roughly nine tenths of which appear only once. Sequenced material: peripheral blood, taken on day 0 of AZD1222 vaccination. These receptors were collected from an adult in good health.

This chain uses TRBV5-1 with TRBJ1-5, with D perhaps matching TRBD1 (6 bases). Germline V gene sequence: CDR1 SGHRS, CDR2 YFSETQ. The germline V and J ends were trimmed by 0 bases and 6 bases, with 10 bases remaining between them. This CDR3 is built from 14 residues. This chain's CDR3 is CASSLGGALQPQHF. The CDR3 DNA reads as TGCGCCAGCAGCTTGGGGGGGGCGCTTCAGCCCCAGCATTTT. Full variable domain (remainder filled in from reference TRBV5-1 and TRBJ1-5): KAGVTQTPRYLIKTRGQQVTLSCSPISGHRSVSWYQQTPGQGLQFLFEYFSETQRNKGNFPGRFSGRQFSNSRSEMNVSTLELGDSALYLCASSLGGALQPQHFGDGTRLSIL.

The chain recombines TRBV7-6 with TRBJ2-1; 8 nucleotides agree with TRBD1. The CDR3 length is 16 residues. V trimming: 5 bases; J trimming: 11 bases; junction bases outside the gene matches: 17. From germline, CDR1 is SGHVS and CDR2 FNYEAQ. The DNA for the CDR3 is TGTGCCAGCAGCCTCGCCGGGACCACAGGGGGTGGTAAGCAGTTCTTC. This gives the protein CASSLAGTTGGGKQFF.

The chain couples TRBV6-6 to TRBJ2-5; TRBD2 matches 8 bases. Germline trimming cut 6 bases from V and 5 bases from J; bases unmatched to any gene: 8. The CDR3 has 14 residues. Per germline, CDR1 MNHNY and CDR2 SVGAGI (reference sequence). The CDR3 protein is CASRPAGGRETQYF. The CDR3 nucleotides read TGTGCCAGCAGGCCCGCGGGGGGTAGGGAGACCCAGTACTTC.

The rearrangement links TRBV19 to TRBJ2-3; tentatively, D is TRBD1 or TRBD2 (5 bases each). Germline V gene data show CDR1 as LNHDA and CDR2 as SQIVND (reference sequence). The V end was cut by 7 bases, the J end by 4 bases, with 18 bases between. The CDR3 length is 15 residues. CDR3: CASTSGSWDADTQYF. CDR3 DNA sequence: TGTGCCAGTACCTCCGGGTCTTGGGACGCAGATACGCAGTATTTT.

The chain uses TRBV28 and TRBJ1-1; weak D call: TRBD1 (6 bases). The V and J ends lost 4 bases and 3 bases respectively, with 18 bases between them. This CDR3 is 16 amino acids long. Germline V lookup: CDR1 MDHEN, CDR2 SYDVKM. The CDR3 bases are TGTGCCAGCAGTTCCCCAAGTTTCGGGGGCTACACTGAAGCTTTCTTT. Amino acids: CASSSPSFGGYTEAFF.

The chain has TRBV5-4 and TRBJ1-6; a weak D match, TRBD1 (5 bases). This CDR3 is built from 16 residues. Germline V gene data show CDR1 as SGHNT and CDR2 as YYREEE (reference sequence). V was pared by 5 bases and J by 6 bases, with 18 bases between. This CDR3 is CASRLGRDGLNSPLHF. The DNA of the CDR3 is TGTGCCAGCAGACTCGGCAGGGACGGCCTTAATTCACCCCTCCACTTT.

The gene calls are TRBV2 and TRBJ1-5; D is undetermined. This CDR3 spans 13 amino acids. Deletions cut 5 bases from V and 0 bases from J, with 5 bases between. Germline V gives CDR1 SNHLY, CDR2 FYNNEI. CDR3 nucleotide sequence: TGTGCCAGCAGTACCACTAGCAATCAGCCCCAGCATTTT. Protein sequence: CASSTTSNQPQHF.

CDR3 sequence (DNA): TGTGCCAGCAGACAGGGAGTAGATACGCAGTATTTT. Translating gives CASRQGVDTQYF. This chain joins TRBV2 and TRBJ2-3, with a tentative D call TRBD1 (6 bases). Trimming removed 6 bases from V and 5 bases from J, with 9 bases in between. CDR1 SNHLY and CDR2 FYNNEI come from the germline V gene. The CDR3 runs to 12 residues.

The chain has TRBV6-5 and TRBJ1-4, with 9 bases lining up with TRBD1. CDR3 length: 14 residues. With 6 bases clipped from V and 8 bases from J, the junction kept 7 bases outside the gene matches. Germline lookup yields CDR1 MNHEY and CDR2 SVGAGI. As DNA, the CDR3 is TGTGCCAGCAGGCCTGACAGGGGGAGGGAAAAACTGTTTTTT. Its protein product is CASRPDRGREKLFF.

V gene TRBV18 combines with J gene TRBJ2-5; tentatively, D is TRBD2 (5 bases). Per the germline V gene, CDR1 is KGHSH and CDR2 is LQKENI. The CDR3 loop spans 13 amino acids. Trimming took off 2 bases at V and 1 base at J, with 5 bases between the two ends. CDR3 amino acids: CASSPGGQETQYF. The CDR3, as DNA: TGTGCCAGCTCACCAGGAGGCCAAGAGACCCAGTACTTC.

The V call is TRBV5-1, the J call TRBJ2-2; tentatively, D is TRBD2 (5 bases). The CDR3 has 15 residues. Deletions cut 1 base from V and 3 bases from J, with 10 bases between. In germline, CDR1 is SGHRS, CDR2 YFSETQ. The CDR3 loop reads CASSLRGSDTGELFF. The CDR3 nucleotides are TGCGCCAGCAGCTTGCGGGGATCGGACACCGGGGAGCTGTTTTTT. The variable domain in full, with the rest retrieved from reference TRBV5-1 and TRBJ2-2, is KAGVTQTPRYLIKTRGQQVTLSCSPISGHRSVSWYQQTPGQGLQFLFEYFSETQRNKGNFPGRFSGRQFSNSRSEMNVSTLELGDSALYLCASSLRGSDTGELFFGEGSRLTVL.

V is TRBV2 and J is TRBJ1-2; 8 bases fit TRBD1. CDR3 length: 14 amino acids. Germline-derived CDR1 and CDR2 are SNHLY and FYNNEI. The V segment lost 6 bases and the J segment 1 base; nucleotides outside the gene matches: 4. The CDR3 DNA reads as TGTGCCAGCAGGGTAGACAGGGGTAACTATGGCTACACCTTC. Translating gives CASRVDRGNYGYTF.

The rearrangement joins TRBV28 to TRBJ2-6, with D maybe TRBD1 (5 bases). The CDR3 spans 18 residues. CDR1 and CDR2 from the germline V gene are MDHEN and SYDVKM. Trimming took off 2 bases at V and 1 base at J, with 15 bases between the two ends. This CDR3 is CASSLVGLTSSGANVLTF. CDR3 sequence (DNA): TGTGCCAGCAGTTTAGTGGGGCTAACCTCATCTGGGGCCAACGTCCTGACTTTC.

The chain employs TRBV5-1 and TRBJ1-1; a possible D gene is TRBD1 (5 bases). CDR3 size: 15 residues. Germline-derived CDR1 and CDR2 are SGHRS and YFSETQ. The V and J ends lost 4 bases and 3 bases respectively, with 16 bases between them. CDR3 DNA: TGCGCCAGCAGCCGGATAGGGGATTCGGACACTGAAGCTTTCTTT. Residues: CASSRIGDSDTEAFF.

V gene TRBV2 combines with J gene TRBJ2-1, with 9 nucleotides matching TRBD2. V dropped 6 bases and J dropped 5; count of bases not matched to a gene: 5. The CDR3 extends over 14 amino acids. Germline-derived CDR1 and CDR2 are SNHLY and FYNNEI. CDR3 sequence: CASRTGTSNNEQFF. As DNA, the CDR3 is TGTGCCAGCAGGACCGGGACTAGCAACAATGAGCAGTTCTTC.

The rearrangement uses TRBV3-1 (or the pseudogene TRBV3-2) and TRBJ2-7; 8 bases fit TRBD2. V lost 4 bases, J lost 6 bases, and 5 bases stayed unmatched. The germline V gene has CDR1 LGHDT and CDR2 YNNKEL (reference sequence). The CDR3 runs to 13 residues. For the CDR3, the DNA is TGTGCCAGCAGCCCCGGACTAGCTGTCGAGCAGTACTTC. Its protein product is CASSPGLAVEQYF.

With regard to this clone: This sample also contains other DNA sequences that code for the same CDR3. This rearrangement joins TRBV12-3 or TRBV12-4 to TRBJ2-1, with 8 bases matching TRBD1. The CDR3 spans 13 residues. Losses at the gene ends were 5 bases for V and 7 bases for J; bases not matched to a gene: 4. The CDR3 sequence is CASSLRQGNEQFF. CDR3 sequence (DNA): TGTGCCAGCAGTCTAAGACAGGGGAATGAGCAGTTCTTC.

As regards this clone: Distinct nucleotide sequences in the sample also encode this CDR3. The gene calls are TRBV9 and TRBJ1-1, with D possibly matching TRBD1 (5 bases). Germline V gene lookup returns CDR1 SGDLS and CDR2 YYNGEE. The CDR3 totals 14 residues. Deletions cut 0 bases from V and 0 bases from J, with 6 bases between. The CDR3 protein is CASSVGGVNTEAFF. In DNA, the CDR3 is TGTGCCAGCAGCGTAGGGGGGGTGAACACTGAAGCTTTCTTT. The whole variable domain, remainder taken from reference TRBV9 and TRBJ1-1, is DSGVTQTPKHLITATGQRVTLRCSPRSGDLSVYWYQQSLDQGLQFLIQYYNGEERAKGNILERFSAQQFPDLHSELNLSSLELGDSALYFCASSVGGVNTEAFFGQGTRLTVV.

Points on this clone: The sample contains more than one DNA sequence encoding this CDR3. This rearrangement joins TRBV2 to TRBJ1-5; D unclear. CDR3 length: 15 amino acids. Germline V gives CDR1 SNHLY, CDR2 FYNNEI. V gave up 1 base and J gave up 2 bases, with 9 bases separating them. The CDR3 is CASSEGGLGNQPQHF. The CDR3 region has the DNA TGTGCCAGCAGTGAAGGTGGACTGGGCAATCAGCCCCAGCATTTT.

The chain carries TRBV9 and TRBJ2-7; 8 positions match TRBD2. Looked up from germline, CDR1 is SGDLS and CDR2 is YYNGEE. Trimming at V came to 0 bases and at J to 2 bases, leaving 7 bases not matched to a gene. The CDR3 is 16 amino acids. DNA of the CDR3: TGTGCCAGCAGCGTAGTGCGGGCGGGGGGTACCTACGAGCAGTACGTC. The encoded protein is CASSVVRAGGTYEQYV.

This clone was recorded a few times. The sample has other DNA sequences that encode this CDR3 too. The chain joins TRBV24-1 to TRBJ1-5; D not resolved. CDR1 is KGHDR and CDR2 is SFDVKD in the germline V gene. The CDR3 is 13 amino acids. Trimming cost V 5 bases and J 2 bases, with 6 bases left between them. CDR3 region: CATSVQGNQPQHF. The CDR3 DNA reads TGTGCCACCAGTGTTCAAGGCAATCAGCCCCAGCATTTT.

This clone was recorded only once. The gene calls are TRBV6-6 and TRBJ2-7, with 8 positions matching TRBD1. The length of the CDR3 is 14 residues. In germline, CDR1 is MNHNY, CDR2 SVGAGI (reference sequence). Trimming at V came to 0 bases and at J to 7 bases, leaving 5 bases not matched to a gene. CDR3 in DNA: TGTGCCAGCAGTTACTCTGGGACAGGAATAGAGCAGTACTTC. Its protein product is CASSYSGTGIEQYF.

The V and J genes are TRBV5-6 and TRBJ1-1; D ambiguous. This CDR3 has 14 amino acids. CDR1 is SGHDT, CDR2 YYEEEE, per germline. Trimming left V 2 bases short and J 1 base short, with 9 bases between. CDR3 protein: CASSFRVRNTEAFF. In nucleotides, the CDR3 is TGTGCCAGCAGCTTTCGGGTACGGAACACTGAAGCTTTCTTT. The whole variable domain, filled in from reference TRBV5-6 and TRBJ1-1, reads DAGVTQSPTHLIKTRGQQVTLRCSPKSGHDTVSWYQQALGQGPQFIFQYYEEEERQRGNFPDRFSGHQFPNYSSELNVNALLLGDSALYLCASSFRVRNTEAFFGQGTRLTVV.

In nucleotides, the CDR3 is TGTGCCAGCAGCACAAGAAGTGCAGCACCCAATCAGCCCCAGCATTTT. It is translated as CASSTRSAAPNQPQHF. This chain uses TRBV5-6 with TRBJ1-5; D ambiguous. Germline CDR1 SGHDT, CDR2 YYEEEE. V lost 4 bases to trimming and J lost 3 bases, with 17 bases between them. The CDR3 contains 16 residues.